This T cell receptor (beta chain) was found in a study of blood T cell repertoires in COVID-19. Study processing details: Reference gene primer amplification gave estimated nucleated cell counts. The method was immunoSEQ multiplex PCR; TCRdb's version includes in-frame clones alone and lacks a portion of them. D and trimming were read from the DNA, whereas the V and J calls and clone size are those reported in that table. The profile shows about 170,000 clones, 84% of them singletons. V dropped 5 bases and J dropped 6; count of bases not matched to a gene: 14. This CDR3 has 17 amino acids. Germline V gene sequence: CDR1 SEHNR, CDR2 FQNEAQ (reference sequence).

The V call is TRBV7-9, the J call TRBJ2-7; 12 positions match TRBD1. The source is an elderly woman with COVID-19, enrolled during active disease. Sequenced input: peripheral blood. This chain's CDR3 is CASSLPSSGTGGSEQYF. CDR3 bases: TGTGCCAGCAGCCTGCCCTCCTCCGGGACAGGGGGCTCCGAGCAGTACTTC.